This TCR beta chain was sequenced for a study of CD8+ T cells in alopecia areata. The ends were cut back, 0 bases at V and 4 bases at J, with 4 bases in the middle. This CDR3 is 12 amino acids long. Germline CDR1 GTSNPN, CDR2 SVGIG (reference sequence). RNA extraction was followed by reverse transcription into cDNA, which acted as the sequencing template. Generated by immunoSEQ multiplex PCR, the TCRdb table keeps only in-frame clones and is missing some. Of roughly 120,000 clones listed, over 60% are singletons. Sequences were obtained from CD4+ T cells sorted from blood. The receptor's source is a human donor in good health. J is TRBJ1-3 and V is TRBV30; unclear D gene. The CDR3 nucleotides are TGTGCCTGGAGTGTCGGAGGAAACACCATATATTTT. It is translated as CAWSVGGNTIYF.